This TCR beta chain was recorded in a study of cytomegalovirus exposure and HLA in healthy donors (dated by TCRdb to 2017 to 2019). Background for the entire study: According to an earlier analysis of 587 of the donors, 150 million to 200 million T cells yielded 117 million unique TCR beta sequences and 276 Gb of sequence data. About 300 gigabases of sequencing data and 70 million to 100 million unique TCR sequences were included in an early release covering under 650 HLA-typed donors. Of the 300 to 500 genotyped donors, 81% were placed in the genetic ancestry cluster associated with self-reported Caucasian donors. The study aimed to test whether cataloging public T cell receptors could reveal signatures of past pathogen exposure. Using immunosequencing, the study profiled T cell repertoires from around 670 subjects and related those repertoires to cytomegalovirus serostatus. A separate validation cohort of 100 to 150 different subjects was used in addition to the 666-subject first cohort. To predict cytomegalovirus infection status, the study brought together high-throughput TCR immunosequencing, statistical association of individual TCRs with disease status, and machine learning. To study patterns of TCR occurrence, a later analysis re-analyzed previously published TCR beta repertoires from 500 to 850 donors and added high-resolution HLA genotyping. Rather than using new phenotypic data, the later analysis identified candidate immune exposures from TCR beta sequences and from how often those sequences occurred across donors. An earlier analysis of 587 of the donors used high-throughput TCR beta sequencing to judge whether each TCR beta V gene segment behaved as functional or pseudogenic. Donor age, sex, ethnicity and CMV serostatus were compiled alongside the repertoire data. A later genetic analysis took genome-wide SNP genotypes for about 55% of the 666 donors and used that subset as a discovery cohort. Every discovery cohort repertoire had been produced on one sequencing platform. HLA typing included class I and class II loci at four-digit resolution. Typing coverage differed by locus: A, B, C, DRB1 and DQB1 were typed in roughly 620-630 donors, DQA1 in about 500, DPA1 in 600 to 610, and DPB1 in just under 490. Roughly 5 DR-DQ haplotypes were handled as single units for association and clustering because linkage in the cohort was strong. Across approximately 400 genotyped donors of the cohort, an average of about 200,000 unique TCR beta nucleotide sequences per donor were sequenced, and approximately 17% of those sequences were non-productive.

The cohort was made up of approximately 670 healthy bone marrow donors. At the time of sampling, all cohort members were nominally healthy, though unrecorded immune exposures were likely present. The donor was CMV seronegative and belonged to the group of under 400 seronegative cohort members. Each donor provided a peripheral blood sample, and peripheral blood mononuclear cells were used for TCR beta sequencing. Genomic DNA extraction from the blood cell samples was performed with the Qiagen DNeasy Blood Extraction Kit. For CDR1 and CDR2, the germline V gene (reference sequence) lists SEHNR and FQNEAQ. From its cysteine to its phenylalanine, the CDR3 spans 15 amino acids. Only CDR3 DNA is held: 45 bases, read in frame from base 1. What the work shows at the level of the full study, not this receptor alone: A few of the identified cytomegalovirus-associated TCR beta chains were confirmed in vitro to be specific for cytomegalovirus antigens. According to a later analysis, parvovirus B19, influenza, CMV and Epstein-Barr virus appeared linked to several top co-occurrence clusters. Because HLA typing was missing for some donors at each locus, association tests included only the typed subset. V-gene and J-gene trimming of TCR beta chains was associated with a missense DCLRE1C variant in a later genetic analysis, and the association was replicated in an independent cohort. Across donors, most TCR sequences were observed very rarely, whereas some public TCRs were present in many individuals. CMV serostatus was the only immune exposure information available for the cohort. Only TCR beta chains were sequenced in this cohort, and the absence of alpha or paired-chain data limited detectable features. In a later genetic analysis, fewer N-insertions in productive TCRs were reported among donors in an Asian-associated ancestry cluster than the roughly 670-donor mean. Most CMV-associated TCR beta chains appeared to be HLA-restricted in a later analysis, and the HLA associations seemed to be driven largely by CMV exposure. Because the 87-base-pair reads could not distinguish some IMGT-functional V segments, including TRBV6-2 and TRBV6-3, those segments were excluded. Correlated functional status among segregating V segments might be attributable to linkage disequilibrium, but an unknown experimental factor could not be ruled out. The earlier analysis of approximately 560 of the donors excluded roughly 17 rarely observed V segments, including chromosome 9 orphons, because counts were too low. A group of highly shared sequence variants was considered likely to be a technical artifact of the sequencing pipeline. A later analysis found that HLA-associated TCR beta chains were more clonally expanded and had lower generation probabilities than equally common non-associated chains. A further reported finding was that TCR beta sequences accurately predicted the HLA-A and HLA-B alleles for most subjects in the first cohort. In an earlier analysis of more than 500 of the donors, most TCR beta V segments appeared in productive rearrangements about 87% or about 30% of the time, broadly matching IMGT annotations. Roughly uniform sequencing depth across donors was assumed in presence/absence analyses, although this assumption may not hold. Strong co-occurrence of HLA alleles, especially DR and DQ, made assigning TCR associations to individual alleles difficult. The authors suggested that the approach could potentially be extended to other disease states and immunological phenotypes. The study gave a list of under 200 TCR beta chains associated with cytomegalovirus. According to a later analysis, TCR association rates differed among HLA loci, with DRB1 alleles showing the most associated TCRs and HLA-C alleles showing the fewest. Cytomegalovirus status was reported to be diagnosed by the classifier with high specificity and sensitivity in both the original and validation cohorts. In a later analysis, some 17,000 TCR beta sequences were associated with specific HLA alleles at a false discovery rate of 0.05.

The library relied on the immunoSEQ multiplex PCR assay. For the multiplex PCR, a mixture combining 60 forward primers for TCR Vbeta segments and 13 reverse primers for TCR Jbeta segments was used. The CDR3 region of rearranged TCR beta genes was amplified from genomic DNA with a multiplex PCR assay. The amplified TCR beta libraries were sequenced on the Illumina HiSeq System as 87-base-pair reads. From the authors' description of their analysis: A later analysis counted about 82 million unique TCR beta chains across the 550 to 800 repertoires, and 9 million to 14 million of these chains were shared by at least two donors. Raw reads were error-corrected and collapsed into unique sequences by a nearest-neighbor algorithm in which closely related sequences were merged to remove PCR and sequencing errors. CDR3 sequences were aligned to IMGT reference sequences to assign V, D and J gene segments. Each retained sequence needed at least a six-nucleotide match to both a V gene segment and a J gene segment. Rearrangements were classified as productive when the CDR3 lacked stop codons and remained in frame with V and J, and all other rearrangements were classified as non-productive. CDR3 was defined according to IMGT convention as the region running from the second conserved V-encoded cysteine to the conserved J-encoded phenylalanine. In an earlier analysis of some 550 of the donors, sequences lacking an unambiguous match to a single V gene segment were excluded. An earlier analysis of 450 to 650 of the donors called V segments functional above 56.7% productive rearrangements and segregating when the between-donor standard deviation exceeded 5%. To diagnose cytomegalovirus status from the catalog of TCR beta chain sequences, a statistical classification framework was built. V and J gene assignment, in a later analysis, came from comparing TCR nucleotide sequences with IMGT/GENE-DB human TR gene sequences. The TCRdist pipeline was used in a later analysis to assign CDR3 sequences and most-parsimonious VDJ recombination scenarios. In a later analysis, each TCR beta chain was defined by its CDR3 amino acid sequence together with its V-gene family, and reads without a unique V-gene family were excluded. A later analysis removed several hundred highly shared, low-generation-probability nucleotide sequences to deal with suspected cross-contamination and a sequencing artifact. In a later analysis, a clonal expansion index for each public chain was calculated from normalized within-repertoire ranks of inferred template counts. A later analysis computed generation probabilities with a VDJ recombination model fitted to out-of-frame rearrangements, and checked the results against IGoR. A later analysis scored TCR-TCR, TCR-HLA and TCR-CMV co-occurrence with hypergeometric tests, applying a repertoire-size bias correction to TCR pairs. A later analysis estimated false discovery rates by permuting HLA or CMV assignments 20 times. In a later analysis, co-occurring TCRs were grouped using DBSCAN, and TCRdist sequence similarity was added for clustering within HLA-allele-positive subsets. Repertoires with fewer than 30,000 or more than 120,000 public chains were left out of co-occurrence clustering, as were about 5 repertoires with anomalous nucleotide sharing. Sourced from immuneACCESS, this table was stored by TCRdb with only in-frame sequences that have V and J called. A share of the clones is absent; for the studies checked, an unresolved V gene accounts for under half, and the remainder has no known explanation. V and J calls and clone size come straight from that table; D and trimming were deduced from the DNA. Across this sample there are roughly 100,000 clones, with 60% to 80% seen only once. The ten largest clones take up about 3.5% of the sample.

This clone was counted only a few times. There is no known antigen for this receptor. A junction end diverges from the germline sequence, so it may reflect a read error. The specimen sequenced was PBMCs. The receptor chain draws on TRBV7-9 and TRBJ2-1, with 10 central nucleotides matching TRBD2. The clonotype comes from a man aged 30 to 45 in good health and CMV-seronegative. The CDR3 loop reads CSSSLVASGSNEQFF. At the DNA level, the sequence is TGTTCCAGCAGCTTAGTGGCTAGCGGGAGCAATGAGCAGTTCTTC.